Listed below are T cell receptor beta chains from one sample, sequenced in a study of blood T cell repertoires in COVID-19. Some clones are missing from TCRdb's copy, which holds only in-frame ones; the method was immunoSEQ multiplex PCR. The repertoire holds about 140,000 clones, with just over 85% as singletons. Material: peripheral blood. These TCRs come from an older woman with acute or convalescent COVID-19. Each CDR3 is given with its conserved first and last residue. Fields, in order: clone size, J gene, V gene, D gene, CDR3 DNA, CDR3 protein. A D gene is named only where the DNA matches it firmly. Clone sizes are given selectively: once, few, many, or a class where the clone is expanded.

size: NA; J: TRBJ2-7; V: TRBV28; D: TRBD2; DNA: TGTGCCACCGGGGGGGCAGGCTGGGCGGGCGAGCAGTACTTC; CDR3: CATGGAGWAGEQYF
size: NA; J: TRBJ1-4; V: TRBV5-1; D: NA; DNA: TGCGCCAGCAGCCTTACCGGTGTCGCCAATGAAAAACTGTTTTTT; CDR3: CASSLTGVANEKLFF
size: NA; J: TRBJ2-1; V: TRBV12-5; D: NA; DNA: TGTGCTAGTGGTTCAGGACAGAGCTCCTACAATGAGCAGTTCTTC; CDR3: CASGSGQSSYNEQFF
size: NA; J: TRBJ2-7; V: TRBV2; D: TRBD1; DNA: TGTGCCAGCAGTGAATGGGGGACAGGGACCTACGAGCAGTACTTC; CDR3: CASSEWGTGTYEQYF
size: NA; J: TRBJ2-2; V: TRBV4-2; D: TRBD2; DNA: TGTGCCAGCAGCCAGCCGGGGGCGGGGGGAACCGGGGAGCTGTTTTTT; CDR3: CASSQPGAGGTGELFF
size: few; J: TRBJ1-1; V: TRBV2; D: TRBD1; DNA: TGTGCCAGCAGTACCCGGACAGGGGGGACTGAAGCTTTCTTT; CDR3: CASSTRTGGTEAFF
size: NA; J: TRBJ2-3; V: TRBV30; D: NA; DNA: TGTGCCTGGAGTCCCAGGTTGGCAGATACGCAGTATTTT; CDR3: CAWSPRLADTQYF
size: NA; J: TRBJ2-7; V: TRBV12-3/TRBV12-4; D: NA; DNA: TGTGCCAGCTCGAGGGGGGGTAGGGACGAGCAGTACTTC; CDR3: CASSRGGRDEQYF
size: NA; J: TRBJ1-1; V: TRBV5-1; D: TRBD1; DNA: TGCGCCAGCAGCTTGGGGCTTGGTATCGGGACAGGGGGCTTCTGGACTGAAGCTTTCTTT; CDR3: CASSLGLGIGTGGFWTEAFF
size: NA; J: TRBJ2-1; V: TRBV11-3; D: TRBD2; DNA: TGTGCCAGCAGCTTAAGGTTGGTAGCGGGGGGACGGGGAGAGCAGTTCTTC; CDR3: CASSLRLVAGGRGEQFF
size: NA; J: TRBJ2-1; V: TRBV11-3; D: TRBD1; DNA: TGTGCCAGCAGCAAGACAGGGGTGGGTTACAATGAGCAGTTCTTC; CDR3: CASSKTGVGYNEQFF
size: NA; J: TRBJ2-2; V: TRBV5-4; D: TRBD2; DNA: TGTGCCAGCAGCTTTAGCGGGGGGGCGCAGACCGGGGAGCTGTTTTTT; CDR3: CASSFSGGAQTGELFF
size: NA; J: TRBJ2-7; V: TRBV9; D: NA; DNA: TGTGCCAGCAGCGAAAGGGGGAGCTCCTACGAGCAGTACTTC; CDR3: CASSERGSSYEQYF
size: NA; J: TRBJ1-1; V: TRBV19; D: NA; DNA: TGTGCCAGTAGTAAGGGGTTTTCTAAAGCTTTCTTT; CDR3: CASSKGFSKAFF
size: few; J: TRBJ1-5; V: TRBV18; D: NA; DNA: TGTGCCAGCTCACCCCTACAGGGTCCAAATCAGCCCCAGCATTTT; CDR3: CASSPLQGPNQPQHF
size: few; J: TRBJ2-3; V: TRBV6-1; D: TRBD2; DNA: TGTGCCAGCAGTGAAGCCCCCGGACTAGGGGCAGATACGCAGTATTTT; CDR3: CASSEAPGLGADTQYF
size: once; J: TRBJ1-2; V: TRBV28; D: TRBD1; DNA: TGTGCCAGCAGTGAGGGACAGGGCGGCTTTTGGCGGGGCTACACCTTC; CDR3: CASSEGQGGFWRGYTF
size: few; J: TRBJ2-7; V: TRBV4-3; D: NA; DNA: TGCGCCAGCAGCCTAGAAACAACCTACGAGCAGTACTTC; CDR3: CASSLETTYEQYF
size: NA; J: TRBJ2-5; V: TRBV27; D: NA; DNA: TGTGCCAGCAGTCTCACAGGGGCGGGAAAGACCCAGTACTTC; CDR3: CASSLTGAGKTQYF
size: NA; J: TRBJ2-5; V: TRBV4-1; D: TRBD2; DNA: TGCGCCAGCAGCCCCCTACCCTGGGGGGGAGAGACCCAGTACTTC; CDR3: CASSPLPWGGETQYF
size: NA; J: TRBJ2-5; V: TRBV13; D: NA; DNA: TGTGCCAGCAGCCGTCGACAGGCACAAGAGACCCAGTACTTC; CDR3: CASSRRQAQETQYF
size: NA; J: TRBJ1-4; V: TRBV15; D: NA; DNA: TGTGCCACCAGCAGAGATGGGGGGAAGGTCGAAGAAAAACTGTTTTTT; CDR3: CATSRDGGKVEEKLFF
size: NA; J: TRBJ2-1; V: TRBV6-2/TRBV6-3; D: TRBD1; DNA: TGTGCCAGCAGTTTGGACAGGTACTCCAATGAGCAGTTCTTC; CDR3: CASSLDRYSNEQFF
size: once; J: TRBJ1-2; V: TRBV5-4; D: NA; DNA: TGTGCCAGCAGTTTCTCCAATGGGCCCCATGGCTACACCTTC; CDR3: CASSFSNGPHGYTF
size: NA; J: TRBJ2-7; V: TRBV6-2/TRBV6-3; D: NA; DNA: TGTGCCAGCAGTTACTCGGCTTTTGGCGAGCAGTACTTC; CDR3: CASSYSAFGEQYF
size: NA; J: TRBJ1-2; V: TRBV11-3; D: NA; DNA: TGTGCCAGCAGCGCAGAGGGCCGGGGGGGCGACTATGGCTACACCTTC; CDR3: CASSAEGRGGDYGYTF
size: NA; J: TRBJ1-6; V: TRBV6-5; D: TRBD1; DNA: TGTGCCAGCAGTTCGTGGGACAGGGCTTCTAATTCACCCCTCCACTTT; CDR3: CASSSWDRASNSPLHF
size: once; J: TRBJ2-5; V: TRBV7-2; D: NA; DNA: TGTGCCAGCAGCTTAGCCCGGGGACAAGAGACCCAGTACTTC; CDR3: CASSLARGQETQYF
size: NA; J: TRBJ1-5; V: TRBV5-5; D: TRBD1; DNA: TGTGCCAGCAGCCGGACAGGGGGCGCGGTACGCACTCAGCCCCAGCATTTT; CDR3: CASSRTGGAVRTQPQHF
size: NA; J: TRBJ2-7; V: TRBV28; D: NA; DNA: TGTGCCAGCAGCCCTAGTAGAGGGTTCTACGAGCAGTACTTC; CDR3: CASSPSRGFYEQYF
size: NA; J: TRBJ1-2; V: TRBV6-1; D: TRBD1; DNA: TGTGCCAGCAGTGAACTCCGGACAGGCATCTATGGCTACACCTTC; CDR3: CASSELRTGIYGYTF
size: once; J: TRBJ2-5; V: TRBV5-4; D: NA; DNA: TGTGCCAGCAGCTTGCGGGGGGCGATGGCAGAGACCCAGTACTTC; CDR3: CASSLRGAMAETQYF
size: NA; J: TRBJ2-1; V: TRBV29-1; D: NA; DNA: TGCAGCTATTCTCCCTTTGCGAGCTCCTACAATGAGCAGTTCTTC; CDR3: CSYSPFASSYNEQFF
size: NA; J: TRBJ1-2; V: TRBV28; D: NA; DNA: TGTGCCAGCAGTTACTCAAATTATGGCTACACCTTC; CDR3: CASSYSNYGYTF
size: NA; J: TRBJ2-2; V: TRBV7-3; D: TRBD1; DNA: TGTGCCAGCAGCTTAACCCTCCGACAGGGGGCCGGGGAGCTGTTTTTT; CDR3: CASSLTLRQGAGELFF
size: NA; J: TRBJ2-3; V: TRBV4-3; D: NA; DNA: TGCGCCAGCAGCGAACGGGGGGCAAGTCGCACAGATACGCAGTATTTT; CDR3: CASSERGASRTDTQYF
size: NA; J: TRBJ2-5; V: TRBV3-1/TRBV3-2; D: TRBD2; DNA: TGTGCCAGCAGCCAAGGAGGGATAGCGGGGATGGAGACCCAGTACTTC; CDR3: CASSQGGIAGMETQYF
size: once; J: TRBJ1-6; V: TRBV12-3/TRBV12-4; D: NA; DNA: TGTGCCAGCAGCCACGAGTATTCACCCCTCCACTTT; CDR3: CASSHEYSPLHF
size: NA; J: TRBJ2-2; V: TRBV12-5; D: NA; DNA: TGTGCTAGTGGTCTGGGCAGGACCGGGGAGCTGTTTTTT; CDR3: CASGLGRTGELFF
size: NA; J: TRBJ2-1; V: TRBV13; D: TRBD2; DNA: TGTGCCAGCAGCTTGCCGGGGGGGCTATACAATGAGCAGTTCTTC; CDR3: CASSLPGGLYNEQFF
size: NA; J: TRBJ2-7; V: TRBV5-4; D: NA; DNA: TGTGCCAGCGGGAGACTGGATAGCTCCTACGAGCAGTACTTC; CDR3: CASGRLDSSYEQYF
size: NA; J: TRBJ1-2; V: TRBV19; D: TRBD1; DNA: TGTGCCAGTAGTTCGACAGGGGAGGATGGCTACACCTTC; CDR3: CASSSTGEDGYTF
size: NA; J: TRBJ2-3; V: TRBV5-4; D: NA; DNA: TGTGCCAGCAGCCCCGGACAGACCTCAAGCACAGATACGCAGTATTTT; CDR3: CASSPGQTSSTDTQYF
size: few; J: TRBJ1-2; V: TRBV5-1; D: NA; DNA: TGCGCCAGCAGCTTGGTTTCGGGGGGGCGAAATGGCTACACCTTC; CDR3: CASSLVSGGRNGYTF
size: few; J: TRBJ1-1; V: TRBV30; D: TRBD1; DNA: TGTGCCTGGAGGGTTAGGACAGGGCTAATGAACACTGAAGCTTTCTTT; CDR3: CAWRVRTGLMNTEAFF
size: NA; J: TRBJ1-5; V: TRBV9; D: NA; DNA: TGTGCCAGCAGCTCATCAGGGGTGGGCAATCAGCCCCAGCATTTT; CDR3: CASSSSGVGNQPQHF
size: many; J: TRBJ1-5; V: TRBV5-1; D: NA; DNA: TGCGCCAGCAGCTTGGACGGGGGAGATCAGCCCCAGCATTTT; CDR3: CASSLDGGDQPQHF